The present TCR beta chain was sequenced within a study of T cell responses to AZD1222 COVID-19 vaccine. CDR3 length equals 14 residues. Deletions cut 2 bases from V and 3 bases from J, with 8 bases between. Germline assignment: CDR1 LNHNV and CDR2 YYDKDF (reference sequence). Sequencing was performed with immunoSEQ multiplex PCR; in TCRdb, only in-frame clones are kept and a portion is missing. The table lists around 50,000 clones, 80% to 90% of them singletons. The sequencing used peripheral blood, collected on day 0 of AZD1222 vaccination. The chain uses TRBV15 and TRBJ1-5; D is undetermined. This receptor was taken from an adult in good health. CDR3 in DNA: TGTGCCACCAGCAGATGGGATTTCAATCAGCCCCAGCATTTT. It translates to CATSRWDFNQPQHF. The full variable domain, rest sourced from reference TRBV15 and TRBJ1-5, is DAMVIQNPRYQVTQFGKPVTLSCSQTLNHNVMYWYQQKSSQAPKLLFHYYDKDFNNEADTPDNFQSRRPNTSFCFLDIRSPGLGDTAMYLCATSRWDFNQPQHFGDGTRLSIL.